This T cell receptor beta chain is drawn from a study of blood T cell repertoires in COVID-19 (dated by TCRdb to the early 2020s). Some background on the complete study: Samples from collaborators originated in the United States, Italy and Spain and spanned both the acute and convalescent phases of COVID-19. The dataset comprised deeply sampled blood TCRbeta repertoires from subjects exposed to, actively infected with, or recovered from COVID-19. Samples came from the ongoing ImmuneRACE study (first 160 participants) plus 1,254 subjects from 6 global collaborators. The repertoires were released in a freely available public database meant as a resource for research on the immune response to SARS-CoV-2. Where available, HLA class I and class II types were taken from metadata supplied by the sample provider and were not determined by assay-based typing. The prospective study material was composed of cDNA or gDNA derived from T cells, B-cell-depleted T cells, or PBMCs. The sample metadata nearly always contained a de-identified subject ID, COVID-19 status, age in years and sex.

The collaborating institutions used their own protocols to collect whole blood in K2EDTA tubes. For TCRbeta analysis, collaborators shipped samples as frozen whole blood, isolated PBMCs, or DNA extracted from either of those sample types. The germline V gene encodes CDR1 LGHNA and CDR2 YNFKEQ. V is cut by 1 base and J by 5 bases, and the space between the germline ends is 8 bases. Measured from the cysteine to the phenylalanine, the CDR3 is 13 residues long. The read is trimmed to its CDR3 DNA, 39 bases read in frame from base 1. Note on this clone: The antigen it recognizes is unknown. No much larger clonotype is one base removed from it; base qualities were not supplied.

Overall study outcomes, separate from this receptor: The amount of clinical and demographic metadata varied by source and participant and was provided uncurated.

TCRbeta CDR3 regions were amplified from genomic DNA using the immunoSEQ Assay, a bias-controlled multiplex PCR. In the authors' own workflow: Nucleated cell counts per sample were estimated from amplification of reference gene primers within the assay. To quantify the absolute abundance of each unique TCRbeta CDR3 rearrangement, sequence reads were collapsed and filtered. For each sample, productive Simpson clonality was calculated as the square root of Simpson's diversity index over productive rearrangements. Held by TCRdb, this immuneACCESS table contains in-frame sequences only and omits some clones. Under half of the omission traces to an unresolved V gene where checked; the cause of the rest is unknown. The DNA gave D and trimming, while V, J and clone size come from that table. This sample has some 96,000 clones in its table, and roughly nine tenths of those were observed once. The leading ten clones occupy 2% to 2.5% of the sample.

What was sequenced was peripheral blood. Rearrangement joined TRBV4-2 to TRBJ1-1, with no D gene named confidently. This TCR was sampled from a man in his forties or fifties with active COVID-19. Here the CDR3 is given as CASSQARETEAFF. The DNA reads as follows: TGTGCCAGCAGCCAAGCGCGGGAAACTGAAGCTTTCTTT.